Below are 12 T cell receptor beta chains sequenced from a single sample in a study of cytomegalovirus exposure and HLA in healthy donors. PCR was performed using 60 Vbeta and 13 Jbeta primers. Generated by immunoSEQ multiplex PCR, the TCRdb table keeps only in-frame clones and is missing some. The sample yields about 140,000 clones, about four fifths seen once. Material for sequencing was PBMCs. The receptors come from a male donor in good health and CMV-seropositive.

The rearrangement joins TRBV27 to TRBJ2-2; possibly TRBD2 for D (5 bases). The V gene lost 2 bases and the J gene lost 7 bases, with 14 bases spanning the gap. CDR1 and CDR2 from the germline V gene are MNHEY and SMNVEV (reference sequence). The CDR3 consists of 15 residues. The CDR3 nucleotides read TGTGCCAGCAGTTTACGGCTAGCCCGAAACGGGGAGCTGTTTTTT. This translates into CASSLRLARNGELFF.

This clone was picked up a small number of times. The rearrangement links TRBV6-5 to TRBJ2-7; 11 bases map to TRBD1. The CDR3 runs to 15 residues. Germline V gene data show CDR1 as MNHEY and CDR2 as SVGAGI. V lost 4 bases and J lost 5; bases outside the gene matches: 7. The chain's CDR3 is CASSWGQGDSNEQYF. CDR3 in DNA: TGTGCCAGCAGTTGGGGACAGGGGGATTCGAACGAGCAGTACTTC.

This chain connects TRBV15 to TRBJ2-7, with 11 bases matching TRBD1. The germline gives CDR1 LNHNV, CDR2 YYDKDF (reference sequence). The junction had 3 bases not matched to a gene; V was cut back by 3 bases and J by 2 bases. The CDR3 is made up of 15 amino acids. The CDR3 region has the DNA TGTGCCACCAGCAGGCCGGGACAGGGGGCCTACGAGCAGTACTTC. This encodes CATSRPGQGAYEQYF.

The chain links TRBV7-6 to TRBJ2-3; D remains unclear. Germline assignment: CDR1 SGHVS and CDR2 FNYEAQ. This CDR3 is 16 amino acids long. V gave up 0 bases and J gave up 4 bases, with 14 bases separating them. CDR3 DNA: TGTGCCAGCAGCTTAGCGGGCTATTCCACAGCAGATACGCAGTATTTT. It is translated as CASSLAGYSTADTQYF.

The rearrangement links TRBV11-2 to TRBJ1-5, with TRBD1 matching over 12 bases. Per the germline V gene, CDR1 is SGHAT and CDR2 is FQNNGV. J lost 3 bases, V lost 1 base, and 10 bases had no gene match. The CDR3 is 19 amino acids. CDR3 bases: TGTGCCAGCAGCTTAGGGGACAGGGGGCAAAATACGAACAATCAGCCCCAGCATTTT. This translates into CASSLGDRGQNTNNQPQHF.

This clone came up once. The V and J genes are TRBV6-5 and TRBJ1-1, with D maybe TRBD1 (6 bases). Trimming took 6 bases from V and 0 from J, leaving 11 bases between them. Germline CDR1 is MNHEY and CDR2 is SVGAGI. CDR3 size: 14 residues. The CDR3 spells CASSPDRLNTEAFF. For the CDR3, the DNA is TGTGCCAGCAGCCCTGACAGGTTGAACACTGAAGCTTTCTTT.

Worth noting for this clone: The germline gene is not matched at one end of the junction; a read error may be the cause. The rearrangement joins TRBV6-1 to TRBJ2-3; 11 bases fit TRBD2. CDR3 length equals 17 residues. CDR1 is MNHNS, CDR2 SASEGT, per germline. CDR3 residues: CASSGELAGGRADTQYF. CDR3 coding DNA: TGTGCCAGTAGTGGAGAGCTAGCGGGGGGAAGAGCAGATACGCAGTATTTT.

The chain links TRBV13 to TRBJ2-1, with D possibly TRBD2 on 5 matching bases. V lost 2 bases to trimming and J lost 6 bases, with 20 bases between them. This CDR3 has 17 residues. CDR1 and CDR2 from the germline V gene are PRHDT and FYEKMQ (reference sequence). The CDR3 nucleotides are TGTGCCAGCAGCTTATTAGGCTTGGAGGAGTGGTCCAATGAGCAGTTCTTC. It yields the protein CASSLLGLEEWSNEQFF. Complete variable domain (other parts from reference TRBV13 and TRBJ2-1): AAGVIQSPRHLIKEKRETATLKCYPIPRHDTVYWYQQGPGQDPQFLISFYEKMQSDKGSIPDRFSAQQFSDYHSELNMSSLELGDSALYFCASSLLGLEEWSNEQFFGPGTRLTVL.

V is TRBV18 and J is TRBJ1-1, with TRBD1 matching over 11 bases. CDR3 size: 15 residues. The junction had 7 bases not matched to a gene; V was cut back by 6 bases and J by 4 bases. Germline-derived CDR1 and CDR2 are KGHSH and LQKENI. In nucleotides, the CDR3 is TGTGCCAGCTCCCCGGGACAGGGGGTGGGCACTGAAGCTTTCTTT. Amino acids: CASSPGQGVGTEAFF.

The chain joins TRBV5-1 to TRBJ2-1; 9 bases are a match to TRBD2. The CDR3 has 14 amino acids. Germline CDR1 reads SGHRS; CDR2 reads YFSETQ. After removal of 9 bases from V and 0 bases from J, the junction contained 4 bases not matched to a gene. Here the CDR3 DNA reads TGCGCCACTGGTAGCGGGAGCTCCTACAATGAGCAGTTCTTC. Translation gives CATGSGSSYNEQFF.

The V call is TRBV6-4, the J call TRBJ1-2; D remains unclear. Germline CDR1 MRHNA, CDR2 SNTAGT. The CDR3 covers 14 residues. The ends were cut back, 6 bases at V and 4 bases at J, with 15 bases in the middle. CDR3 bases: TGTGCCAGCAGCAAAGACTACATCGGCTATGGCTACACCTTC. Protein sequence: CASSKDYIGYGYTF.

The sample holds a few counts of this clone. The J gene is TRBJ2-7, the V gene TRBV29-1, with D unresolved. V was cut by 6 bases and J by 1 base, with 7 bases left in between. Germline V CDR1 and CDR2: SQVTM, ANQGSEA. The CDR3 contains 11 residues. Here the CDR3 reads CSVQDSYEQYF. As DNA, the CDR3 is TGCAGCGTCCAGGATTCCTACGAGCAGTACTTC.